This TCR beta chain was identified in a study of PD-1 blockade in classical Hodgkin lymphoma. Time point denoted: cycle 4 day 1 (C4D1), after five to seven weeks of nivolumab. Relapse after autologous stem cell transplantation occurred in every patient, and brentuximab vedotin exposure varied. A word on this clone: Antigen unknown.

Study-level findings and limits: CD4+ TCR diversity rose significantly by C4D1, and CD8+ TCR diversity did not. Nivolumab initiated under 1 year post-ASCT led to patient exclusion.

Generated by immunoSEQ multiplex PCR, the TCRdb table keeps only in-frame clones and is missing some. Of about 47,000 clones listed, more than 75% were seen once; the top ten hold under 20%. Specimen: peripheral blood mononuclear cells (PBMCs), collected before the fourth cycle of nivolumab. The sequence derives from a human donor with classical Hodgkin lymphoma.

CDR3 sequence reads: CASSEYGRGDTQYF. CDR3 DNA: TGTGCCAGCAGTGAATACGGGAGAGGAGATACGCAGTATTTT. The rearrangement joins TRBV2 to TRBJ2-3; possible D gene TRBD2, 6 bases. Germline CDR1 is SNHLY and CDR2 is FYNNEI. This CDR3 comprises 14 residues. V gave up 2 bases and J gave up 5 bases, with 11 bases separating them.